This T cell receptor beta chain was recorded in a study of PD-1 blockade in classical Hodgkin lymphoma. About the research overall: Intravenous infusions of nivolumab 3 mg/kg reached patients every 2 weeks. Regarding the study as a whole: In newly diagnosed patients, baseline TCR diversity was reportedly below that of healthy donors. Newly diagnosed patients and complete responders had comparable diversity at baseline.

The assay was immunoSEQ multiplex PCR, and TCRdb's table has in-frame clones only and misses some. This sample carries 40,000 to 45,000 clones, 65% to 80% of them seen once, and the ten largest clones take around 20%. This clone came up a few times. Its cognate antigen is unknown. All patients relapsed after autologous stem cell transplantation, and brentuximab vedotin exposure varied. The best responses consisted of complete response, partial response or progressive disease. Per the germline V gene, CDR1 is SGHAT and CDR2 is FQNNGV. V was clipped by 2 bases and J by 10 bases, with 17 bases between them. CDR3 length equals 15 residues.

The J gene is TRBJ1-4, the V gene TRBV11-2, with D maybe TRBD1 (5 bases). This specimen was peripheral blood mononuclear cells (PBMCs), taken at baseline. This clonotype was sampled from a human donor with classical Hodgkin lymphoma. The CDR3 DNA sequence: TGTGCCAGCAGCTTAAATAGGGCCCGGGACGGAAAACTGTTTTTT. Residues: CASSLNRARDGKLFF.